Described below is a single T cell receptor (beta chain) sequence and its context. Per the original methods: Nucleated cell number was recorded as an estimate derived from reference gene primer amplification. Assay: immunoSEQ multiplex PCR; the TCRdb copy retains only in-frame clones and omits some. That table gives V, J and clone size, and the DNA gave D and trimming. The data contain roughly 120,000 clones, just under 90% of them seen just once; the ten biggest clones take up approximately 1.1%. Trimming stripped 6 bases from V and 4 bases from J, with 15 bases between. Germline CDR1 and CDR2: MNHEY and SMNVEV (reference sequence). The CDR3 runs 14 residues. The data derive from a study of blood T cell repertoires in COVID-19. On the study more broadly: Samples came from the United States, Italy and Spain, spanning acute and convalescent COVID-19. PBMCs, B-cell-depleted T cells, or T cells were the source of the cDNA or gDNA that made up the material.

Sequenced material: peripheral blood. This chain joins TRBV27 and TRBJ1-1; D might be TRBD1 (5 bases). The clonotype comes from a human donor in a cohort sampled during active COVID-19. The CDR3 DNA is TGTGCCAGCAGGTTGATGGGGGGAGGCACTGAAGCTTTCTTT. Protein sequence: CASRLMGGGTEAFF.